Below are 26 T cell receptor beta chains sequenced from a single sample in a study of blood T cell repertoires in COVID-19. Measured with immunoSEQ multiplex PCR; TCRdb has only the in-frame clones, and not every one. This table holds 40,000 to 50,000 clones, about four fifths found once. Sequencing was performed on peripheral blood. The receptors come from a man aged 40-55 years with active or convalescent COVID-19.

Ten or more counts support this clone. The chain uses TRBV15 and TRBJ2-7; tentative D call: TRBD1 (5 bases). V shed 2 bases and J shed 6 bases, with 14 bases lying between them. The germline V gene has CDR1 LNHNV and CDR2 YYDKDF (reference sequence). This CDR3 region has 14 residues. CDR3 protein: CATSRQGEAAEQYF. As DNA, the CDR3 is TGTGCCACCAGCAGACAGGGTGAGGCGGCCGAGCAGTACTTC. The whole variable domain, filled in from reference TRBV15 and TRBJ2-7, reads DAMVIQNPRYQVTQFGKPVTLSCSQTLNHNVMYWYQQKSSQAPKLLFHYYDKDFNNEADTPDNFQSRRPNTSFCFLDIRSPGLGDTAMYLCATSRQGEAAEQYFGPGTRLTVT.

V usage is TRBV11-2 and J usage is TRBJ2-5; 10 nucleotides agree with TRBD1. The germline gives CDR1 SGHAT, CDR2 FQNNGV. The CDR3 consists of 15 residues. J gave up 5 bases and V 5 bases, and 8 bases lay outside the gene matches. This CDR3 reads CASSTGQGFAETQYF. The CDR3, as DNA: TGTGCCAGCAGCACGGGACAGGGGTTTGCTGAGACCCAGTACTTC.

This clone was detected only once. The genes are TRBV2 and TRBJ1-5, with 8 bases identical to TRBD1. The CDR3 is 17 residues long. Germline lookup yields CDR1 SNHLY and CDR2 FYNNEI. The ends lost 5 bases at V and 4 bases at J; junction bases unmatched: 13. In DNA, the CDR3 is TGTGCCAGCAGTAAAGACCTTGGGACAGGACGAAATCAGCCCCAGCATTTT. Its protein product is CASSKDLGTGRNQPQHF.

This chain connects TRBV30 to TRBJ1-6, with unresolved D. Per the germline V gene, CDR1 is GTSNPN and CDR2 is SVGIG (reference sequence). This CDR3 is built from 15 residues. Trimming took 3 bases from V and 8 from J, leaving 17 bases between them. CDR3 nucleotide sequence: TGTGCCTGGAGCCCCCGCCTAGGGAGACATTCACCCCTCCACTTT. Translation: CAWSPRLGRHSPLHF.

The chain carries TRBV6-2 or TRBV6-3 and TRBJ2-3, with a possible D match to TRBD2 (5 bases). Trimming left V 4 bases short and J 5 bases short, with 13 bases between. Germline CDR1 is MNHEY and CDR2 is SVGEGT. The CDR3 totals 14 residues. The CDR3: CASSSPTRKDTQYF. The CDR3, as DNA: TGTGCCAGCAGTTCCCCAACTAGGAAAGATACGCAGTATTTT.

This chain connects TRBV6-5 to TRBJ1-1; 12 nucleotides line up with TRBD1. Germline trimming cut 1 base from V and 9 bases from J; bases unmatched to any gene: 6. Germline values: CDR1 MNHEY, CDR2 SVGAGI. The CDR3 is made up of 15 amino acids. CDR3 DNA sequence: TGTGCCAGCAGTTACTTTCCGGGGACAGGGGGCCAAGCTTTCTTT. This encodes CASSYFPGTGGQAFF.

This chain connects TRBV5-1 to TRBJ2-5; a weak D match, TRBD1 (7 bases). CDR1 is SGHRS and CDR2 is YFSETQ in the germline V gene. V was shortened by 4 bases and J by 2 bases, with 12 bases between the two germline ends. The CDR3 extends over 14 amino acids. This CDR3 reads CASSAGQPQETQYF. The CDR3, as DNA: TGCGCCAGCAGCGCGGGACAGCCGCAAGAGACCCAGTACTTC.

CDR3 sequence reads: CASSQGGLAGQPQHF. The CDR3 nucleotides are TGTGCCAGCAGCCAAGGAGGTCTGGCCGGGCAGCCCCAGCATTTT. This rearrangement joins TRBV4-2 to TRBJ1-5; the D is unclear. Trimming took off 1 base at V and 7 bases at J, with 14 bases between the two ends. CDR1 and CDR2 from the germline V gene are LGHNA and YNFKEQ. This CDR3 contains 15 residues.

A single count supports this clone. V gene TRBV2 combines with J gene TRBJ2-2; 7 bases are a match to TRBD2. V shed 6 bases and J 0 bases; nucleotides not matched to a gene: 1. CDR3 length: 14 residues. Germline V gene lookup returns CDR1 SNHLY and CDR2 FYNNEI. CDR3 nucleotides: TGTGCCAGCAGGGGAGGGGCGAACACCGGGGAGCTGTTTTTT. This translates into CASRGGANTGELFF. Full variable domain (rest looked up from reference TRBV2 and TRBJ2-2): EPEVTQTPSHQVTQMGQEVILRCVPISNHLYFYWYRQILGQKVEFLVSFYNNEISEKSEIFDDQFSVERPDGSNFTLKIRSTKLEDSAMYFCASRGGANTGELFFGEGSRLTVL.

V gene TRBV19 combines with J gene TRBJ2-6; D unresolved. Per germline, CDR1 LNHDA and CDR2 SQIVND (reference sequence). Trimming removed 3 bases from V and 2 bases from J, with 5 bases in between. This CDR3 contains 14 residues. The DNA for the CDR3 is TGTGCCAGTAGTATCCGGGCTGGGGCCAACGTCCTGACTTTC. Encoded protein: CASSIRAGANVLTF. The entire variable domain, with the rest obtained from reference TRBV19 and TRBJ2-6, is as follows: DGGITQSPKYLFRKEGQNVTLSCEQNLNHDAMYWYRQDPGQGLRLIYYSQIVNDFQKGDIAEGYSVSREKKESFPLTVTSAQKNPTAFYLCASSIRAGANVLTFGAGSRLTVL.

This rearrangement joins TRBV7-2 to TRBJ1-5; D is unclear. V was cut by 4 bases and J by 2 bases, with 9 bases left in between. This CDR3 is built from 14 residues. Germline CDR1 is SGHTA and CDR2 is FQGNSA. CDR3 sequence reads: CASSSLAGNQPQHF. The CDR3 bases are TGTGCCAGCAGCTCTTTAGCGGGCAATCAGCCCCAGCATTTT.

This clone was seen a single time. The chain links TRBV7-2 to TRBJ1-1; tentative D call: TRBD1 (5 bases). The germline gives CDR1 SGHTA, CDR2 FQGNSA. The CDR3 runs 17 residues. The V end was cut by 1 base, the J end by 5 bases, with 20 bases between. CDR3 DNA sequence: TGTGCCAGCAGCTTAGAGGGGATAGTGGGGGGTGGGACTGAAGCTTTCTTT. Residues: CASSLEGIVGGGTEAFF.

The chain uses TRBV9 and TRBJ1-2; D not resolved. The germline CDR1 and CDR2 sequences are SGDLS and YYNGEE. This CDR3 has 16 residues. Trimming cost V 0 bases and J 8 bases, with 20 bases left between them. CDR3 sequence reads: CASSVGVGVSRKGYTF. The CDR3 DNA sequence: TGTGCCAGCAGCGTAGGGGTCGGGGTAAGTAGGAAGGGCTACACCTTC. The variable domain in full, completed from reference TRBV9 and TRBJ1-2, reads DSGVTQTPKHLITATGQRVTLRCSPRSGDLSVYWYQQSLDQGLQFLIQYYNGEERAKGNILERFSAQQFPDLHSELNLSSLELGDSALYFCASSVGVGVSRKGYTFGSGTRLTVV.

This chain uses TRBV28 with TRBJ2-7; TRBD2 aligns across 9 bases. CDR3 length equals 14 residues. The ends lost 6 bases at V and 5 bases at J; junction bases unmatched: 8. Germline lookup yields CDR1 MDHEN and CDR2 SYDVKM. The CDR3 loop reads CASRPGTSRHEQYF. In DNA, the CDR3 is TGTGCCAGCAGACCCGGGACTAGCCGTCACGAGCAGTACTTC.

The CDR3 sequence: CASRSTGGEKLFF. The CDR3 DNA reads as TGTGCCAGCAGGAGTACAGGGGGAGAAAAACTGTTTTTT. V usage is TRBV5-8 and J usage is TRBJ1-4, with 8 bases fitting TRBD1. Germline assignment: CDR1 SGHTS and CDR2 YDEGEE. V dropped 5 bases and J dropped 8; count of bases not matched to a gene: 5. The CDR3 is made up of 13 amino acids.

The CDR3, as DNA: TGTGCCAGCTCACCACCGAGGGGGAGTACAGATACGCAGTATTTT. It yields the protein CASSPPRGSTDTQYF. This rearrangement joins TRBV18 to TRBJ2-3, with D perhaps matching TRBD1 (6 bases). V lost 0 bases to trimming and J lost 3 bases, with 10 bases between them. The length of the CDR3 is 15 residues. Germline V gene lookup returns CDR1 KGHSH and CDR2 LQKENI.

The chain has TRBV7-3 and TRBJ2-3; TRBD2 matches 8 bases. The CDR3 sequence is 14 residues long. With V trimmed by 5 bases and J by 5 bases, 6 bases remained unmatched. In germline, CDR1 is SGHTA, CDR2 FQGTGA. The CDR3 loop is CASSPGLVGDTQYF. The CDR3 coding sequence is TGTGCCAGCAGCCCGGGACTAGTTGGAGATACGCAGTATTTT.

There are many counts of this clone. The chain links TRBV12-3 or TRBV12-4 to TRBJ1-2; possible D gene TRBD1, 5 bases. The CDR3 is 12 residues long. With 3 bases removed from V and 7 bases from J, the gap between germline ends came to 9 bases. The CDR3 DNA reads as TGTGCCAGCAGTTTGGCAGGGCTTGGCTACACCTTC. Protein: CASSLAGLGYTF.

The chain joins TRBV7-3 to TRBJ2-1, with 11 bases fitting TRBD2. V shed 5 bases and J 6 bases; nucleotides not matched to a gene: 12. The CDR3 spans 17 residues. Germline-derived CDR1 and CDR2 are SGHTA and FQGTGA. The CDR3 nucleotides read TGTGCCAGCAGCACCGGGCCCCGTAGCGGGAGGGCCAATGAGCAGTTCTTC. Protein sequence: CASSTGPRSGRANEQFF.

The rearrangement uses TRBV7-2 and TRBJ1-2; D might be TRBD1 (5 bases). CDR1 and CDR2 (germline): SGHTA, FQGNSA. This CDR3 has 16 amino acids. V was cut by 1 base and J by 5 bases, with 17 bases left in between. The CDR3 loop is CASSLEEGRAIYGYTF. CDR3 DNA: TGTGCCAGCAGCTTAGAGGAGGGCAGGGCGATTTATGGCTACACCTTC.

This chain joins TRBV19 and TRBJ2-4; 11 nucleotides line up with TRBD2. The J segment lost 7 bases and the V segment lost 3 bases, leaving 26 bases of the junction unmatched. This CDR3 comprises 22 residues. Looked up from germline, CDR1 is LNHDA and CDR2 is SQIVND (reference sequence). The CDR3 is CASSIRAVTVSGRARGANIQYF. CDR3 bases: TGTGCCAGTAGTATCAGAGCCGTCACCGTTAGCGGGAGGGCCCGAGGAGCGAACATTCAGTACTTC.

The chain couples TRBV9 to TRBJ1-3; D gene unclear. This CDR3 spans 15 amino acids. The V and J ends lost 0 bases and 0 bases respectively, with 7 bases between them. CDR1 SGDLS and CDR2 YYNGEE come from the germline V gene. CDR3 DNA sequence: TGTGCCAGCAGCGTAGCAGTGGTCTCTGGAAACACCATATATTTT. It translates to CASSVAVVSGNTIYF.

This clone was recorded only once. The chain links TRBV9 to TRBJ1-5, with a weak D call TRBD1 (5 bases). This CDR3 region has 13 residues. V was clipped by 2 bases and J by 3 bases, with 6 bases between them. Germline values: CDR1 SGDLS, CDR2 YYNGEE. The CDR3 DNA is TGTGCCAGCAGCGTGGGGCCCAATCAGCCCCAGCATTTT. Protein: CASSVGPNQPQHF.

The rearrangement links TRBV5-4 to TRBJ1-3; D perhaps matches TRBD1 (6 bases). This CDR3 spans 15 amino acids. From germline, CDR1 is SGHNT and CDR2 YYREEE (reference sequence). V was clipped by 3 bases and J by 3 bases, with 13 bases between them. CDR3 bases: TGTGCCAGCAGCTGGGCAGGGGAATTTGGAAACACCATATATTTT. Protein product: CASSWAGEFGNTIYF.

This clone was seen a few times. The V and J genes are TRBV19 and TRBJ1-6; D remains ambiguous. Germline-derived CDR1 and CDR2 are LNHDA and SQIVND (reference sequence). With 6 bases removed from V and 8 bases from J, the gap between germline ends came to 14 bases. CDR3 length: 14 residues. The CDR3 DNA is TGTGCCAGTAGCATTGTCCAGGTCCATTCACCCCTCCACTTT. Protein product: CASSIVQVHSPLHF.

As DNA, the CDR3 is TGTGCCAGCATCTCAACTCCCAGCGGGAGAAGTCCCTACAATGAGCAGTTCTTC. Translating gives CASISTPSGRSPYNEQFF. The chain recombines TRBV7-3 with TRBJ2-1, with 8 bases fitting TRBD2. After removal of 7 bases from V and 2 bases from J, the junction contained 16 bases not matched to a gene. Germline lookup yields CDR1 SGHTA and CDR2 FQGTGA. This CDR3 has 18 residues.